Detailed here is one T cell receptor (beta chain). The antigen is undetermined. The length of the CDR3 is 16 residues. Germline assignment: CDR1 LGHNA and CDR2 YNFKEQ. J was trimmed by 4 bases and V by 2 bases; bases with no gene match: 6. The sample comes from a study of OX40 agonist ivuxolimab in advanced cancers. Whole-study context: Of the patients, three showed partial responses, one with hepatocellular carcinoma and two with cutaneous melanoma.

Points from the study as a whole: Partial responders at 0.1-3.0 mg/kg had among the lowest clonal expansion. The mean number of expanded clones was higher in CD8+ T cells than in CD4+.

The data were produced by immunoSEQ multiplex PCR, yet TCRdb's version contains in-frame clones alone and is incomplete. The table includes more than 60,000 clones, 75% to 90% detected once. The rearrangement links TRBV4-2 to TRBJ2-3, with 10 bases lining up with TRBD2. The receptor comes from an adult with an advanced solid tumor such as melanoma, head and neck, liver or kidney cancer. The sequencing used CD4+ or CD8+ T cells sorted from blood, collected in a trial of the OX40 agonist ivuxolimab. CDR3 loop: CASSQSSGGVADTQYF. The CDR3 DNA reads as TGTGCCAGCAGCCAATCTAGCGGGGGAGTCGCAGATACGCAGTATTTT.